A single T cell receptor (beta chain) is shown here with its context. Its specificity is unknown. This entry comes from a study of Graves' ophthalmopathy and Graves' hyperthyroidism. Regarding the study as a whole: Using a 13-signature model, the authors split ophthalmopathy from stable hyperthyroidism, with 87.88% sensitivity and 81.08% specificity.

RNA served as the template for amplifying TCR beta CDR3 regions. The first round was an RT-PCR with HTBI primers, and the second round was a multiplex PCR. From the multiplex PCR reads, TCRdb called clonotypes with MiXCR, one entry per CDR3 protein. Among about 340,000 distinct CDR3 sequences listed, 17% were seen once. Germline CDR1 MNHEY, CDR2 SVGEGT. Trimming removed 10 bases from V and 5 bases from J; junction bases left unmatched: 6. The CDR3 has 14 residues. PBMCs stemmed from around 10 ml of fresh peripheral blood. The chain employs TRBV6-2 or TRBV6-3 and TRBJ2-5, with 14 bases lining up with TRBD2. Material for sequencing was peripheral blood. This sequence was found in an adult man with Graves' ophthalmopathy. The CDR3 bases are TGTGCCATCCGCAGACTAGCGGGAGGGGAGACCCAGTACTTC. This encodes CAIRRLAGGETQYF.